This T cell receptor beta chain is drawn from a study of blood T cell repertoires in COVID-19. Overall study context: Both acute and convalescent COVID-19 samples were obtained from the United States, Italy and Spain. PBMCs, B-cell-depleted T cells, or T cells were the source of the cDNA or gDNA that made up the material.

Original methodology: Amplification with reference gene primers provided the estimates of nucleated cell counts. Generated by immunoSEQ multiplex PCR, the TCRdb table keeps only in-frame clones and is missing some. That table is the source of V, J and clone size, and D and trimming were worked out from the DNA. Counted here are 100,000 to 120,000 clones, 75% to 80% occurring once; the ten biggest clones make up 16%. V was pared by 5 bases and J by 6 bases, with 17 bases between. The length of the CDR3 is 15 residues. Looked up from germline, CDR1 is SGHTA and CDR2 is FQGNSA. The sample comprised peripheral blood. The chain uses TRBV7-2 and TRBJ2-1, with D maybe TRBD2 (5 bases). The sequence was collected from a woman aged 80 or over with active or convalescent COVID-19. The CDR3 region is CASSQDWEPLNEQFF. For the CDR3, the DNA is TGTGCCAGCAGCCAGGACTGGGAACCCCTCAATGAGCAGTTCTTC.